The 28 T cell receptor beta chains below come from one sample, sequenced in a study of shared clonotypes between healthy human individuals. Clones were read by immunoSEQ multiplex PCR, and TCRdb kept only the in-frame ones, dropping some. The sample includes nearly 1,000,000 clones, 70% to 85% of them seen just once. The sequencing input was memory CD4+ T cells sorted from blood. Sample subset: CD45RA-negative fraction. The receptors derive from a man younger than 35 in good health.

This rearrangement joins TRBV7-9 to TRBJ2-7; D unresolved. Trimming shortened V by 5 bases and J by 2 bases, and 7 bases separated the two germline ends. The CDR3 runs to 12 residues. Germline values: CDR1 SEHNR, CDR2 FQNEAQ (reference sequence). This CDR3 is CASSPPTYEQYF. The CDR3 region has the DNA TGTGCCAGCAGCCCTCCAACCTACGAGCAGTACTTC.

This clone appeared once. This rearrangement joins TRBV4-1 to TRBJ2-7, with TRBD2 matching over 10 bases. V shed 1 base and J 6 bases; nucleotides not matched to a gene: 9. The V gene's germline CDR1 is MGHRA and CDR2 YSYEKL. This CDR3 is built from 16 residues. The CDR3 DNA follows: TGCGCCAGCAGCCAAGCTTCAACTAGCGGGAAAATCGAGCAGTACTTC. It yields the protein CASSQASTSGKIEQYF.

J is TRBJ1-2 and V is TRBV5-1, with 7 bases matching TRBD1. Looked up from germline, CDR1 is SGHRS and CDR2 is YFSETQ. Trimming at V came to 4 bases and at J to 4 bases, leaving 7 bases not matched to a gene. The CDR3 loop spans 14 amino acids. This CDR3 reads CASSPRQGTYGYTF. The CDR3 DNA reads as TGCGCCAGCAGCCCTCGACAGGGAACCTATGGCTACACCTTC. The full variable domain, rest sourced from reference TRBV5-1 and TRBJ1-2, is KAGVTQTPRYLIKTRGQQVTLSCSPISGHRSVSWYQQTPGQGLQFLFEYFSETQRNKGNFPGRFSGRQFSNSRSEMNVSTLELGDSALYLCASSPRQGTYGYTFGSGTRLTVV.

CDR3 nucleotide sequence: TGTGCCAGCAGCAACCCAACTAGCGGTCGGGGGGACATTCAGTACTTC. Translating it yields CASSNPTSGRGDIQYF. The chain links TRBV28 to TRBJ2-4, with 8 bases that match TRBD2. The ends lost 6 bases at V and 8 bases at J; junction bases unmatched: 15. The CDR3 is 16 residues long. Germline loops: CDR1 MDHEN, CDR2 SYDVKM.

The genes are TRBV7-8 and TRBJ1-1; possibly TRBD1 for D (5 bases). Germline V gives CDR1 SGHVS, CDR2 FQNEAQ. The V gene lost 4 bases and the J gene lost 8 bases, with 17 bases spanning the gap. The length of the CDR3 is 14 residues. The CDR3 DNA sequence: TGTGCCAGCAGCTCACTACAGGCCACGAGGGAAGCTTTCTTT. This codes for CASSSLQATREAFF.

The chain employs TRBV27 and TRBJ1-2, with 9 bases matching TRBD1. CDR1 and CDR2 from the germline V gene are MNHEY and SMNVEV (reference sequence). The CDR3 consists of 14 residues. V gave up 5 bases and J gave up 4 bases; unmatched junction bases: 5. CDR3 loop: CASSRTGEVYGYTF. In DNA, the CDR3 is TGTGCCAGCAGTCGGACAGGGGAGGTCTATGGCTACACCTTC.

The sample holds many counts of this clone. Written as DNA, the CDR3 is TGTGCCACCAGCAGGGTGACAGGGGGCGGTGAGACCCAGTACTTC. Translation: CATSRVTGGGETQYF. V gene TRBV15 combines with J gene TRBJ2-5, with TRBD1 identical over 10 bases. The germline V gene has CDR1 LNHNV and CDR2 YYDKDF (reference sequence). CDR3 size: 15 residues. The junction had 6 bases not matched to a gene; V was cut back by 3 bases and J by 5 bases.

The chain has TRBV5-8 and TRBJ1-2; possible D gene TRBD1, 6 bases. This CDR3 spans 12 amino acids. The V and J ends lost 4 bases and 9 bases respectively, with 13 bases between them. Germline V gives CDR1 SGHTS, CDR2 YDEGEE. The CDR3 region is CASSEGVSRYTF. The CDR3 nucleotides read TGTGCCAGCAGCGAGGGGGTCAGTCGCTACACCTTC.

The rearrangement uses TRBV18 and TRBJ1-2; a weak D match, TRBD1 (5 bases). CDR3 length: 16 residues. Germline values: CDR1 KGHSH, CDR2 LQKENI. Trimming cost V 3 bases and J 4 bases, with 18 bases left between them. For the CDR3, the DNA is TGTGCCAGCTCACCTGGGAGACAGACTCCAGCCTATGGCTACACCTTC. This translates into CASSPGRQTPAYGYTF.

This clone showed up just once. The CDR3 sequence is CASTWGVPNGEQFF. The CDR3 nucleotides are TGTGCCAGCACCTGGGGGGTGCCCAACGGTGAGCAGTTCTTC. This chain links TRBV28 with TRBJ2-1, with D possibly being TRBD2 (6 bases). V was shortened by 7 bases and J by 9 bases, with 19 bases between the two germline ends. CDR3 size: 14 residues. Germline V gene sequence: CDR1 MDHEN, CDR2 SYDVKM.

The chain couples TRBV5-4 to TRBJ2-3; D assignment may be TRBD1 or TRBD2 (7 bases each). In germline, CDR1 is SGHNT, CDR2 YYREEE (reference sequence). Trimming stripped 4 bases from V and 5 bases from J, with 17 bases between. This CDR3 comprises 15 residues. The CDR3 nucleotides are TGTGCCAGCAGCCCTAGCAGGGGGGGAGGAGATACGCAGTATTTT. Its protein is CASSPSRGGGDTQYF.

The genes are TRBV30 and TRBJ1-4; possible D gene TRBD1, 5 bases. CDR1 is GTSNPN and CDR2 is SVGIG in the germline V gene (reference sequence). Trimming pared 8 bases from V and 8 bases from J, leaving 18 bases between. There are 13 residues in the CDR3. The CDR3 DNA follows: TGTGCCCGCTCTAGCCAGGGAGGAGAAAAACTGTTTTTT. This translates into CARSSQGGEKLFF.

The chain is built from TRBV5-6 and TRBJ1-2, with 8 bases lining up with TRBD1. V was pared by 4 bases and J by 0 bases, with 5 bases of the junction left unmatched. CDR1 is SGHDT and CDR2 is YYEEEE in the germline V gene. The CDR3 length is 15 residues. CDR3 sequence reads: CASSPGTGSNYGYTF. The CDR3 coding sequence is TGTGCCAGCAGCCCGGGGACAGGTTCTAACTATGGCTACACCTTC.

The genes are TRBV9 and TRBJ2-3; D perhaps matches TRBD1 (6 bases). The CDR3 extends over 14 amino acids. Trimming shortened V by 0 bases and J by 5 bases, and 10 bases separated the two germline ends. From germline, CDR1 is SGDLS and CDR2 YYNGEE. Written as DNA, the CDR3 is TGTGCCAGCAGCGTAGATACAGGGAGAGATACGCAGTATTTT. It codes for CASSVDTGRDTQYF.

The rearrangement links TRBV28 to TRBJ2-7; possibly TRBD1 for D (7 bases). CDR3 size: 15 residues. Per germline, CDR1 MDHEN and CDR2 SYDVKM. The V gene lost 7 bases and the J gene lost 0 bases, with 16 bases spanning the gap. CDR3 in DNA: TGTGCCAGCAATTCTCAGGGGGGACCCTCCTACGAGCAGTACTTC. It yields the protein CASNSQGGPSYEQYF.

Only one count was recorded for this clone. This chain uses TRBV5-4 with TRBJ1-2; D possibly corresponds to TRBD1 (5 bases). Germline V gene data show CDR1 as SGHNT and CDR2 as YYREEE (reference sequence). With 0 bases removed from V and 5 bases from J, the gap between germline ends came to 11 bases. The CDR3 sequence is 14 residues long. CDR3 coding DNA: TGTGCCAGCAGCTTGGATTACAGGCCGTATGGCTACACCTTC. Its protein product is CASSLDYRPYGYTF. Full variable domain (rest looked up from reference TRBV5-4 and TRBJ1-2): ETGVTQSPTHLIKTRGQQVTLRCSSQSGHNTVSWYQQALGQGPQFIFQYYREEENGRGNFPPRFSGLQFPNYSSELNVNALELDDSALYLCASSLDYRPYGYTFGSGTRLTVV.

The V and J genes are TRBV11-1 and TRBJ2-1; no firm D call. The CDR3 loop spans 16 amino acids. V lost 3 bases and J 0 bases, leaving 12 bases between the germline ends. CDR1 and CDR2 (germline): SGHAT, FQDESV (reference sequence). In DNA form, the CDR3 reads TGTGCCAGCAGCTTCCGTCAGCAGAGCTCCTACAATGAGCAGTTCTTC. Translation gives CASSFRQQSSYNEQFF.

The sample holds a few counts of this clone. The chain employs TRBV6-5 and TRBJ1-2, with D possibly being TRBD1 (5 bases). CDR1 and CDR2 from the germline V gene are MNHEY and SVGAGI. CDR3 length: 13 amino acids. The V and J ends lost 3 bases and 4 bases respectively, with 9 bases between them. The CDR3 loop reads CASSYDRLYGYTF. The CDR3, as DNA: TGTGCCAGCAGTTATGACAGACTCTATGGCTACACCTTC.

The DNA for the CDR3 is TGTGCCAGCAGCTTGGGGCCTATCGACAGGACCTACGAGCAGTACTTC. Amino acids: CASSLGPIDRTYEQYF. The chain is built from TRBV5-5 and TRBJ2-7, with a possible D match to TRBD1 (6 bases). The germline CDR1 and CDR2 sequences are SGHKS and YYEKEE (reference sequence). V was trimmed by 0 bases and J by 2 bases, leaving 15 bases between them. The CDR3 consists of 16 residues.

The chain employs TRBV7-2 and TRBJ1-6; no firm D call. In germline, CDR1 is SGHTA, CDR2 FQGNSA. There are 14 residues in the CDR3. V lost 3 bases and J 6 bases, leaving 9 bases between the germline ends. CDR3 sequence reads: CASSFLRGNSPLHF. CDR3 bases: TGTGCCAGCAGCTTTCTGCGAGGTAATTCACCCCTCCACTTT.

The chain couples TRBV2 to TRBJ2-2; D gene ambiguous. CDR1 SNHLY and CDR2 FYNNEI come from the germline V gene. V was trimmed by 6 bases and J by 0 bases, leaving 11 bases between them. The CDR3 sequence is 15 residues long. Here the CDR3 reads CASSYGEANTGELFF. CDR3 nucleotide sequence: TGTGCCAGCAGCTATGGAGAGGCGAACACCGGGGAGCTGTTTTTT.

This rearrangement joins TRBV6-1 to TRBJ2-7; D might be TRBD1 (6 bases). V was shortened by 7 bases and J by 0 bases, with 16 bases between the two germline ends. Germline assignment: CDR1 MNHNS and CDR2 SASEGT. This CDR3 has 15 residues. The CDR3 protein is CASTPGGRSSYEQYF. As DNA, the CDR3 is TGTGCCAGCACCCCTGGGGGCAGGAGCTCCTACGAGCAGTACTTC.

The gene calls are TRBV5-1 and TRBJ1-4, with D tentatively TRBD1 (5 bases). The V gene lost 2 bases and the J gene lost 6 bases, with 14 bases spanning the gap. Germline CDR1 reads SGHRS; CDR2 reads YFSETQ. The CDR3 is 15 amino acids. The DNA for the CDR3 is TGCGCCAGCAGCTTTGGGGCCCAGTGGGATGAAAAACTGTTTTTT. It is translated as CASSFGAQWDEKLFF.

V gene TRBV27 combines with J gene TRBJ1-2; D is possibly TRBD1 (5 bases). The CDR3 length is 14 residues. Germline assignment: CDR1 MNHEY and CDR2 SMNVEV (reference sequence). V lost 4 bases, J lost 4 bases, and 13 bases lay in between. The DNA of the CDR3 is TGTGCCAGCAGTTCTACTCAGGGTGTCTATGGCTACACCTTC. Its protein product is CASSSTQGVYGYTF.

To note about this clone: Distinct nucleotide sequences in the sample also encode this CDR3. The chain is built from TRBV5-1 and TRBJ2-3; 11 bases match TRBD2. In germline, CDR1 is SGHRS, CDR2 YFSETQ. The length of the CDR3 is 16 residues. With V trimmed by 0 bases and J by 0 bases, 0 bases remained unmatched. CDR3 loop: CASSLGTSGSTDTQYF. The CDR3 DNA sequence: TGCGCCAGCAGCTTGGGGACTAGCGGGAGCACAGATACGCAGTATTTT. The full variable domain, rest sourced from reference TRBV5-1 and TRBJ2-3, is KAGVTQTPRYLIKTRGQQVTLSCSPISGHRSVSWYQQTPGQGLQFLFEYFSETQRNKGNFPGRFSGRQFSNSRSEMNVSTLELGDSALYLCASSLGTSGSTDTQYFGPGTRLTVL.

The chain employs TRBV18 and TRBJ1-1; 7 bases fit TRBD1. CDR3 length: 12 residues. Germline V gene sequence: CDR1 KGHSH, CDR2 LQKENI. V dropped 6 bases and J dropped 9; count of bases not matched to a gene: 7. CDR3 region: CASSPDRVKAFF. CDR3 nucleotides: TGTGCCAGCTCGCCCGACAGGGTCAAAGCTTTCTTT.

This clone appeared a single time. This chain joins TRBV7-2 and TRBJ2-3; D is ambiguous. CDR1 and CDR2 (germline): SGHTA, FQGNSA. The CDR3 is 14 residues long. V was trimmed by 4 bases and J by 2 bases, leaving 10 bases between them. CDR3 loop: CASSSRIHTDTQYF. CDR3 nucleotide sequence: TGTGCCAGCAGCTCACGGATACACACAGATACGCAGTATTTT.

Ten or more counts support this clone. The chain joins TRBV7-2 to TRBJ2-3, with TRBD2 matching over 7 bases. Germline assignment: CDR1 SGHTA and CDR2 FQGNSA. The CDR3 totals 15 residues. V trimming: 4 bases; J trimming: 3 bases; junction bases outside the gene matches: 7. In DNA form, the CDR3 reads TGTGCCAGCAGCTCGGGACTACGCACTACAGATACGCAGTATTTT. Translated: CASSSGLRTTDTQYF.